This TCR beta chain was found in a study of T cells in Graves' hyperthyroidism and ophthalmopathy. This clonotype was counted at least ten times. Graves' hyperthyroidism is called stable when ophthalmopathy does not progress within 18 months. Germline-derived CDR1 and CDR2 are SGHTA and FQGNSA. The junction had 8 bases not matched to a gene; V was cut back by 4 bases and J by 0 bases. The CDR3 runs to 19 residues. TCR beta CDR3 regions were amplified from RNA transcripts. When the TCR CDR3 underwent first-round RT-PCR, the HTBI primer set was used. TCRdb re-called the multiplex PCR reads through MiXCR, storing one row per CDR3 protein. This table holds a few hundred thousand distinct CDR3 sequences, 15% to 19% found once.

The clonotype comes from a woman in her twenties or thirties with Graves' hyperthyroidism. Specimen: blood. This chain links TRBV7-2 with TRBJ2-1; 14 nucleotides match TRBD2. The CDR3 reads CASSYPGLAGGSSYNEQFF. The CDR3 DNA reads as TGTGCCAGCAGCTACCCCGGACTAGCGGGAGGTAGCTCCTACAATGAGCAGTTCTTC.